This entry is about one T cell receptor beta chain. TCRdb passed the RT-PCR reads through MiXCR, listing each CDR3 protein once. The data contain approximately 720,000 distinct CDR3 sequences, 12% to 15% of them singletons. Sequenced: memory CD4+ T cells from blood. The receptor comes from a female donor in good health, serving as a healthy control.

The CDR3 spells CASSPQNNEQFF. The CDR3 DNA reads TGCGCCAGCAGCCCACAGAACAATGAGCAGTTCTTC. The gene calls are TRBV5-1 and TRBJ2-1, with D unclear. Trimming stripped 4 bases from V and 5 bases from J, with 7 bases between. The CDR3 runs to 12 residues. Germline V gene data show CDR1 as SGHRS and CDR2 as YFSETQ.